A selection of T cell receptor beta chains follows, all from one sample in a study of T cell responses to AZD1222 COVID-19 vaccine. The table came from immunoSEQ multiplex PCR; TCRdb's copy has only in-frame clones and leaves some out. The sample lists around 130,000 clones; roughly 92% were seen once. This specimen consisted of peripheral blood, obtained on day 0 of AZD1222 vaccination. The receptors shown here come from an adult in good health. The CDR3 runs from the conserved cysteine through the conserved F or W. D genes are given only for firm matches. Rows may omit the clone size; those that give it use once, few, many or a size class.

>TRBV4-1|TRBJ2-7|NA|few
TGCGCCAGCAGCCAAGCACACCTCACCACCTACGAGCAGTACTTC
CASSQAHLTTYEQYF
>TRBV10-3|TRBJ1-5|NA|NA
TGTGCCATCGGGGAGGGGCAGCCACCTCCTCTGAGGACCGATCAGCCCCAGCATTTT
CAIGEGQPPPLRTDQPQHF
>TRBV28|TRBJ2-5|TRBD1|NA
TGTGCCAGCAGTTTCTCACAGGGGCGGGAGACCCAGTACTTC
CASSFSQGRETQYF
>TRBV9|TRBJ2-3|TRBD2|NA
TGTGCCAGCAGCGCGACCGGGACTAGACCAGATACGCAGTATTTT
CASSATGTRPDTQYF
>TRBV10-3|TRBJ1-2|NA|NA
TGTGCCATCAGTGGTGAAGGCGACCTCGGGGGCTACACCTTC
CAISGEGDLGGYTF
>TRBV28|TRBJ2-1|TRBD2|NA
TGTGCCACCCGGACTAGCGGTTACAATGAGCAGTTCTTC
CATRTSGYNEQFF
>TRBV11-3|TRBJ2-1|TRBD2|NA
TGTGCCAGCAGCTTAGCCCGGACTAGCCGCCGCAATGAGCAGTTCTTC
CASSLARTSRRNEQFF
>TRBV7-8|TRBJ1-1|NA|NA
TGTGCCAGCAGCTTTACATACGGGAAGGACAGTGGCACTGAAGCTTTCTTT
CASSFTYGKDSGTEAFF
>TRBV6-2/TRBV6-3|TRBJ2-7|TRBD2|NA
TGTGCCAGCAGTTCCCCCTCGACTAGCGGGAGGTTATACGAGCAGTACTTC
CASSSPSTSGRLYEQYF
>TRBV29-1|TRBJ1-1|TRBD1|NA
TGCAGCGTTGAAGATAGACGGAATGCGGGACAGACCATGAACACTGAAGCTTTCTTT
CSVEDRRNAGQTMNTEAFF
>TRBV4-3|TRBJ1-1|NA|NA
TGCGCCAGCAGCCTAGGGCGGACGAACACTGAAGCTTTCTTT
CASSLGRTNTEAFF
>TRBV5-1|TRBJ2-1|TRBD2|NA
TGCGCCAGCAGCCGGGAAACTAGCGGGGCTAATGAGCAGTTCTTC
CASSRETSGANEQFF